This TCR beta chain was retrieved from a study of blood T cell repertoires in COVID-19 (dated by TCRdb to the early 2020s). A note on the overall study: Collaborator samples came from the United States, Italy and Spain and covered acute and convalescent phases of COVID-19. The prospective study material was composed of cDNA or gDNA derived from T cells, B-cell-depleted T cells, or PBMCs. Subjects who had been exposed to COVID-19, were actively infected with it, or had recovered from it provided the deeply sampled blood TCRbeta repertoires that made up the dataset. The repertoires were made available in a free public database intended to serve as a resource for research on the immune response to SARS-CoV-2. Samples were obtained from the ongoing ImmuneRACE study (first 160 participants) and from 1,254 subjects provided by 6 global collaborators. A de-identified subject ID, COVID-19 status, age in years and sex were almost always included in the sample metadata. HLA class I and class II types, where available, came from metadata supplied by the sample provider rather than from assay-based typing. Overall study results and their limits: Clinical and demographic metadata were provided uncurated, with the amount varying by source and participant.

As to this clone: Its target antigen remains unknown. One base away there is no much larger clone; base qualities are not given.

TCRbeta CDR3 regions were amplified from genomic DNA using the immunoSEQ Assay, a bias-controlled multiplex PCR. Processing in the source paper ran as follows. The number of nucleated cells in each sample was estimated by amplification of reference gene primers within the assay. Sequence reads were collapsed and filtered to measure the absolute abundance of every unique TCRbeta CDR3 rearrangement. For each sample, productive Simpson clonality was calculated by taking the square root of Simpson's diversity index across productive rearrangements. TCRdb obtained this table from immuneACCESS and retained in-frame rearrangements with V and J assigned. These tables miss some clones; where compared with another copy, unresolved V genes account for less than half of the shortfall, and the remainder is unexplained. V, J and clone size derive from that table, while D and trimming were established from the DNA sequence. This sample gives about 110,000 clones in total; approximately 84% of them show up just once. Jointly, the top ten make up 14% of the sample.

Its CDR3 holds 14 amino acids, cysteine through phenylalanine. The read is trimmed to its CDR3 DNA, 42 bases read in frame from base 1. Clipping removes 8 bases from V and 0 bases from J, with 7 as the unmatched junction base count. CDR1 and CDR2, per the germline V gene, are SQVTM and ANQGSEA. Collaborating institutions collected whole blood in K2EDTA tubes following their own protocols. For TCRbeta analysis, collaborators shipped samples in one of three forms: frozen whole blood, isolated PBMCs, or DNA extracted from either of those sample types. The rearrangement combines TRBV29-1 with TRBJ1-1, and 9 bases in between align with TRBD1. The origin of this receptor is a woman aged 60 to 75 with acute or convalescent COVID-19. The sequenced sample consisted of peripheral blood. The CDR3 has the sequence CSMRTGALNTEAFF. The nucleotides read TGCAGCATGCGGACAGGGGCCCTGAACACTGAAGCTTTCTTT.